Below are 18 T cell receptor beta chains sequenced from a single sample in a study of blood T cell repertoires in COVID-19. Produced via immunoSEQ multiplex PCR; TCRdb's table is partial and in-frame only. The sample yields about 99,000 clones, roughly nine tenths seen once. The material sequenced was peripheral blood. The receptors here all came from a human donor in a cohort sampled during active COVID-19.

The CDR3 protein is CATSRDASLRGYTF. The CDR3 DNA is TGTGCCACCAGCAGAGATGCGTCCCTGCGGGGCTACACCTTC. V is TRBV15 and J is TRBJ1-2; D unresolved. The CDR3 has 14 residues. Trimming left V 0 bases short and J 8 bases short, with 13 bases between. Germline V gene sequence: CDR1 LNHNV, CDR2 YYDKDF (reference sequence).

This clone has only a few counts. The chain uses TRBV6-2 or TRBV6-3 and TRBJ1-2; D remains unclear. The CDR3 covers 12 residues. V was clipped by 6 bases and J by 3 bases, with 8 bases between them. Looked up from germline, CDR1 is MNHEY and CDR2 is SVGEGT. CDR3 loop: CASSSGDYGYTF. The CDR3 nucleotides read TGTGCCAGCAGCTCCGGGGACTATGGCTACACCTTC.

The rearrangement links TRBV28 to TRBJ2-3, with D perhaps matching TRBD1 (5 bases). This CDR3 spans 17 amino acids. V dropped 3 bases and J dropped 0 bases, with 16 bases sitting between them. CDR1 and CDR2 from the germline V gene are MDHEN and SYDVKM. CDR3 in DNA: TGTGCCAGCAGTTTGAGGCAGGGATCACCTAGCACAGATACGCAGTATTTT. It is translated as CASSLRQGSPSTDTQYF. The full variable domain, in which reference TRBV28 and TRBJ2-3 provide the parts outside the CDR3, is DVKVTQSSRYLVKRTGEKVFLECVQDMDHENMFWYRQDPGLGLRLIYFSYDVKMKEKGDIPEGYSVSREKKERFSLILESASTNQTSMYLCASSLRQGSPSTDTQYFGPGTRLTVL.

The chain couples TRBV11-3 to TRBJ2-2; tentatively, D is TRBD2 (5 bases). The CDR3 runs 17 residues. Germline V gene data show CDR1 as SGHNT and CDR2 as YENEEA. V shed 2 bases and J shed 1 base, with 14 bases lying between them. CDR3 protein: CASSLIAGSGNTGELFF. CDR3 DNA sequence: TGTGCCAGCAGCTTAATTGCGGGCAGCGGGAACACCGGGGAGCTGTTTTTT.

This chain links TRBV5-4 with TRBJ2-5; D is ambiguous. The germline V and J ends were trimmed by 2 bases and 3 bases, with 8 bases remaining between them. Per germline, CDR1 SGHNT and CDR2 YYREEE (reference sequence). The CDR3 has 13 amino acids. The CDR3 spells CASSFRGEETQYF. The DNA for the CDR3 is TGTGCCAGCAGCTTTCGCGGAGAAGAGACCCAGTACTTC.

This clone has just one count. The chain combines TRBV7-9 with TRBJ2-7; 9 positions agree with TRBD1. The V gene's germline CDR1 is SEHNR and CDR2 FQNEAQ (reference sequence). V shed 5 bases and J 3 bases; nucleotides not matched to a gene: 8. The CDR3 contains 15 residues. The CDR3 sequence: CASSQTGTGYYEQYF. In nucleotides, the CDR3 is TGTGCCAGCAGCCAAACCGGGACAGGGTACTACGAGCAGTACTTC. The full variable domain, in which reference TRBV7-9 and TRBJ2-7 provide the parts outside the CDR3, is DTGVSQNPRHKITKRGQNVTFRCDPISEHNRLYWYRQTLGQGPEFLTYFQNEAQLEKSRLLSDRFSAERPKGSFSTLEIQRTEQGDSAMYLCASSQTGTGYYEQYFGPGTRLTVT.

The chain is built from TRBV7-2 and TRBJ2-5; D perhaps matches TRBD1 (6 bases). CDR3 size: 17 residues. In germline, CDR1 is SGHTA, CDR2 FQGNSA. Trimming took 5 bases from V and 5 from J, leaving 24 bases between them. This CDR3 reads CASSPIRDTPRKETQYF. In DNA, the CDR3 is TGTGCCAGCAGCCCAATCCGGGACACACCTCGGAAGGAGACCCAGTACTTC.

The chain uses TRBV2 and TRBJ2-5, with D hard to call. Germline CDR1 is SNHLY and CDR2 is FYNNEI. This CDR3 comprises 16 residues. V lost 8 bases to trimming and J lost 1 base, with 20 bases between them. DNA of the CDR3: TGTGCCAGCGTCCCGGCAGGCTTAATCCGCCAAGAGACCCAGTACTTC. As protein: CASVPAGLIRQETQYF.

V and J are TRBV6-6 and TRBJ1-2; D not resolved. CDR3 length: 12 residues. Per the germline V gene, CDR1 is MNHNY and CDR2 is SVGAGI (reference sequence). Between the trimmed V and J ends, which lost 2 bases and 8 bases, there was a span of 9 bases. The CDR3 loop is CASSYETRGYTF. CDR3 nucleotides: TGTGCCAGCAGTTACGAAACTAGGGGCTACACCTTC.

This rearrangement joins TRBV6-6 to TRBJ1-3; D possibly corresponds to TRBD1 (5 bases). The length of the CDR3 is 15 residues. With 2 bases removed from V and 2 bases from J, the gap between germline ends came to 10 bases. The germline V gene encodes CDR1 MNHNY and CDR2 SVGAGI (reference sequence). CDR3 sequence: CASSYMARAGNTIYF. The CDR3 DNA reads TGTGCCAGCAGTTACATGGCCAGGGCTGGAAACACCATATATTTT.

The rearrangement links TRBV5-1 to TRBJ2-1; D may be TRBD1 (6 bases). Germline V lookup: CDR1 SGHRS, CDR2 YFSETQ. Trimming cost V 4 bases and J 3 bases, with 14 bases left between them. The CDR3 runs 15 residues. The CDR3 sequence: CASSPAGTFYNEQFF. CDR3 nucleotides: TGCGCCAGCAGCCCCGCCGGGACATTCTACAATGAGCAGTTCTTC.

The V and J genes are TRBV10-2 and TRBJ2-1; 10 nucleotides align to TRBD2. The germline CDR1 and CDR2 sequences are WSHSY and SAAADI. V shed 8 bases, J shed 0 bases, and the junction held 16 bases outside the gene matches. This CDR3 is 19 amino acids long. The CDR3 spells CASSYQTSGPRDSYNEQFF. In DNA form, the CDR3 reads TGCGCCAGCTCATACCAGACTAGCGGGCCTAGAGACTCCTACAATGAGCAGTTCTTC.

The chain recombines TRBV28 with TRBJ1-2; TRBD1 might be the D (6 bases). Per the germline V gene, CDR1 is MDHEN and CDR2 is SYDVKM. This CDR3 is 15 amino acids long. Trimming stripped 5 bases from V and 2 bases from J, with 15 bases between. The CDR3 spells CASSPSPGQNYGYTF. The CDR3 nucleotides read TGTGCCAGCAGTCCCTCCCCGGGACAAAACTATGGCTACACCTTC.

This clone was observed once. V and J are TRBV6-1 and TRBJ2-1; 9 nucleotides match TRBD1. Germline CDR1 MNHNS, CDR2 SASEGT. The length of the CDR3 is 17 residues. The trim removed 3 bases at V and 6 bases at J, leaving 12 bases unmatched. CDR3 region: CASSDPLGTGRVNEQFF. The CDR3, as DNA: TGTGCCAGCAGTGACCCCCTGGGGACAGGGCGTGTCAATGAGCAGTTCTTC.

A single count supports this clone. The chain has TRBV28 and TRBJ2-5; no clear D. CDR1 MDHEN and CDR2 SYDVKM come from the germline V gene. With 5 bases removed from V and 0 bases from J, the gap between germline ends came to 4 bases. The CDR3 runs to 12 residues. The CDR3 loop reads CASSQYQETQYF. The CDR3 region has the DNA TGTGCCAGCAGTCAGTACCAAGAGACCCAGTACTTC.

The CDR3 region is CAWSRGLADTGELFF. DNA of the CDR3: TGTGCCTGGAGTAGGGGACTAGCGGATACCGGGGAGCTGTTTTTT. The V and J genes are TRBV30 and TRBJ2-2, with 11 positions matching TRBD2. V lost 2 bases and J lost 5; bases outside the gene matches: 4. CDR3 size: 15 residues. Germline V CDR1 and CDR2: GTSNPN, SVGIG (reference sequence).

The chain recombines TRBV19 with TRBJ2-1, with a tentative D call TRBD1 (6 bases). Germline CDR1 reads LNHDA; CDR2 reads SQIVND (reference sequence). The CDR3 extends over 12 amino acids. Between the trimmed V and J ends, which lost 8 bases and 9 bases, there was a span of 14 bases. The CDR3 coding sequence is TGTGCCAGTTCCGACAGGATCGGTGAGCAGTTCTTC. This gives the protein CASSDRIGEQFF.

This chain connects TRBV7-9 to TRBJ1-6, with 11 bases matching TRBD1. CDR1 and CDR2 from the germline V gene are SEHNR and FQNEAQ (reference sequence). The CDR3 spans 17 residues. J was trimmed by 7 bases and V by 1 base; bases with no gene match: 6. Here the CDR3 reads CASSLGGGQGDNSPLHF. Written as DNA, the CDR3 is TGTGCCAGCAGCTTAGGAGGGGGACAGGGGGACAATTCACCCCTCCACTTT.